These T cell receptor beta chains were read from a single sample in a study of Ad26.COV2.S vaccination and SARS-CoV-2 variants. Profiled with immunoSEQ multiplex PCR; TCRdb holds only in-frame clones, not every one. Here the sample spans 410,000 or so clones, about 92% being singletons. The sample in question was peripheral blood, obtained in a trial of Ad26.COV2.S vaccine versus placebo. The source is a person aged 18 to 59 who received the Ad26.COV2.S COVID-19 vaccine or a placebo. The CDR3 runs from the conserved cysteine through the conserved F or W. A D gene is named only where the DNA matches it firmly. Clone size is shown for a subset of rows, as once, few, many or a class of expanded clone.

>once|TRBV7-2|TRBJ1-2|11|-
CASSRGYGYTF
TGTGCCAGCAGTAGGGGTTATGGCTACACCTTC
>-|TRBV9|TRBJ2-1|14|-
CASTLRQEGNEQFF
TGTGCCAGCACCCTCCGACAGGAGGGCAATGAGCAGTTCTTC
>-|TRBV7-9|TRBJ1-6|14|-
CASSLERRDSPLHF
TGTGCCAGCAGCCTAGAGAGGAGGGATTCACCCCTCCACTTT
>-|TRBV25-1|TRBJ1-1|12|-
CASRAEGGEAFF
TGTGCCAGCCGGGCGGAGGGGGGTGAAGCTTTCTTT
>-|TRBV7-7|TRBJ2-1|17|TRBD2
CASSPGTSGGAFNEQFF
TGTGCTAGCAGCCCCGGGACTAGCGGGGGGGCCTTCAATGAGCAGTTCTTC
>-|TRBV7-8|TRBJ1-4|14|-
CASSLLGTNEKLFF
TGTGCCAGCAGCTTATTGGGGACTAATGAAAAACTGTTTTTT
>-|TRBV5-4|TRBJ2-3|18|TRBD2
CASSLVLSSGVGTDTQYF
TGTGCCAGCAGCTTGGTTTTGTCTAGCGGGGTTGGCACAGATACGCAGTATTTT
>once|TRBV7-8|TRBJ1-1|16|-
CASSHRQAARDTEAFF
TGTGCCAGCAGCCACCGACAGGCCGCGAGGGACACTGAAGCTTTCTTT
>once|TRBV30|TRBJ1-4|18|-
CAWSIRGYLGMVGEKLFF
TGTGCCTGGAGTATCCGGGGATATTTGGGGATGGTCGGTGAAAAACTGTTTTTT
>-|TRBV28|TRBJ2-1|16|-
CASSPRRGSSGNEQFF
TGTGCCAGCAGTCCCCGCCGGGGGTCCTCCGGCAATGAGCAGTTCTTC
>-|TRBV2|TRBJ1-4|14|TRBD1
CATQEDRVGEKLFF
TGTGCCACACAAGAGGACAGGGTTGGAGAAAAACTGTTTTTT
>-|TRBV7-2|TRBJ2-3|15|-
CASSLPTGSTDTQYF
TGTGCCAGCAGCCTCCCGACAGGAAGCACAGATACGCAGTATTTT
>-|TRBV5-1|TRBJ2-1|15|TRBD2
CASSFRGDSYNEQFF
TGCGCCAGCAGCTTTCGGGGGGATTCCTACAATGAGCAGTTCTTC
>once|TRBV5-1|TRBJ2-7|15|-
CASSLVTRSSYEQYF
TGCGCCAGCAGCTTGGTAACAAGGAGCTCCTACGAGCAGTACTTC
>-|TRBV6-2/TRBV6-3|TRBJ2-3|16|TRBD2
CASSYYGGGASDTQYF
TGTGCCAGCAGTTACTATGGCGGGGGGGCCTCAGATACGCAGTATTTT
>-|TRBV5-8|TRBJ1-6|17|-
CASSLVALRGRNSPLHF
TGTGCCAGCAGCTTGGTGGCCCTACGCGGCCGAAATTCACCCCTCCACTTT
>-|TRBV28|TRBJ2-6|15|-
CASSLGGAGANVLTF
TGTGCCAGCAGTTTAGGGGGAGCTGGGGCCAACGTCCTGACTTTC
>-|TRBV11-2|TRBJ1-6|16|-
CASSLEVPYYNSPLHF
TGTGCCAGCAGCTTAGAAGTACCCTATTATAATTCACCCCTCCACTTT
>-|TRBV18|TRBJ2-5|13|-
CASSPHGRETQYF
TGTGCCAGCTCACCTCACGGTAGGGAGACCCAGTACTTC
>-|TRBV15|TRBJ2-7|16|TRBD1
CATSRAKGQVGHEQYF
TGTGCCACCAGCAGAGCCAAGGGACAGGTCGGCCACGAGCAGTACTTC
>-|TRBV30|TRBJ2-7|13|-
CAWNDGSSYEQYF
TGTGCCTGGAATGACGGGAGCTCCTACGAGCAGTACTTC
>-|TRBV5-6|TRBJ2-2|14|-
CASSNLKTTGELFF
TGTGCCAGCAGTAACCTGAAGACGACCGGGGAGCTGTTTTTT
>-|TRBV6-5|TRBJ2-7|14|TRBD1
CASGSGQRTYEQYF
TGTGCCAGCGGATCGGGACAGAGAACCTACGAGCAGTACTTC
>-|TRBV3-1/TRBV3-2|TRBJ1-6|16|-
CASSQVTSGGNSPLHF
TGTGCCAGCAGCCAAGTCACATCGGGTGGGAATTCACCCCTCCACTTT
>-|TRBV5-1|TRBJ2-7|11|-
CASSLENEQYF
TGCGCCAGCAGCTTGGAAAACGAGCAGTACTTC
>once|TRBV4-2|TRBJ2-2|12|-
CASKYDTGELFF
TGTGCCAGCAAGTATGACACCGGGGAGCTGTTTTTT
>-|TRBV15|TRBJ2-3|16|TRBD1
CATSTRDRSRTDTQYF
TGTGCCACCAGCACTAGGGACAGGTCCCGCACAGATACGCAGTATTTT
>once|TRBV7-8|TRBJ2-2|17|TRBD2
CASSLERGTVYTGELFF
TGTGCCAGCAGCTTAGAGCGGGGAACAGTATACACCGGGGAGCTGTTTTTT
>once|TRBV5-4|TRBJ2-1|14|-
CASSFSGGNNEQFF
TGTGCCAGCAGCTTTTCTGGGGGGAACAATGAGCAGTTCTTC
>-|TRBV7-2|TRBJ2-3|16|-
CASSFGGLSSTDTQYF
TGTGCCAGCAGCTTCGGGGGCCTGAGTAGCACAGATACGCAGTATTTT
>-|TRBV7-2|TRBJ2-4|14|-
CASSGVGGLSIQYF
TGTGCCAGCAGCGGAGTGGGGGGTCTTAGCATTCAGTACTTC
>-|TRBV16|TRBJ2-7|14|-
CASSQSAVTYEQYF
TGTGCCAGCAGCCAATCAGCAGTTACCTACGAGCAGTACTTC
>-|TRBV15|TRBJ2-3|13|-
CATSLEGGDTQYF
TGTGCCACCAGCCTAGAGGGGGGAGATACGCAGTATTTT
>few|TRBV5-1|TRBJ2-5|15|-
CASSSTGLNQETQYF
TGCGCCAGCAGCTCTACAGGGCTAAACCAAGAGACCCAGTACTTC
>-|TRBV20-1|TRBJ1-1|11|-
CSARRVSEAFF
TGCAGTGCACGAAGGGTTTCTGAAGCTTTCTTT
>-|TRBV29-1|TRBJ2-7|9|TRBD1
CSAAGQGYF
TGCAGCGCTGCGGGACAGGGGTACTTC
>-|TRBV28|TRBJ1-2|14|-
CASKMTGSNYGYTF
TGTGCCAGCAAAATGACAGGATCTAACTATGGCTACACCTTC
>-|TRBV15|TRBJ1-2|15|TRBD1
CATSRDRTGGYGYTF
TGTGCCACCAGCAGAGACAGGACAGGGGGTTATGGCTACACCTTC
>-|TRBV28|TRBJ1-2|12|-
CASSGPGVGYTF
TGTGCCAGCAGCGGCCCCGGGGTCGGCTACACCTTC
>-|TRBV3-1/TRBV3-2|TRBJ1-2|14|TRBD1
CASSQNRGDYGYTF
TGTGCCAGCAGCCAAAACAGGGGGGACTATGGCTACACCTTC
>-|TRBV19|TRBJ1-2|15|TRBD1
CASSVQGATNYGYTF
TGTGCCAGTAGTGTTCAGGGGGCTACGAACTATGGCTACACCTTC
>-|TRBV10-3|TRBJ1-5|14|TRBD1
CAIRQGGSNQPQHF
TGTGCCATCCGACAGGGTGGATCAAATCAGCCCCAGCATTTT
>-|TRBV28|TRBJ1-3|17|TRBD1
CASSSYRGTATGNTIYF
TGTGCCAGCAGTTCCTACAGGGGGACTGCGACTGGAAACACCATATATTTT
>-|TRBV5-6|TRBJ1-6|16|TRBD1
CASSRDRGRDNSPLHF
TGTGCCAGCAGCCGGGACAGGGGGAGAGATAATTCACCCCTCCACTTT
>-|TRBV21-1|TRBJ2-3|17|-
CASSKAGQGVSTDTQYF
TGTGCCAGCAGCAAAGCCGGACAGGGGGTGAGCACAGATACGCAGTATTTT
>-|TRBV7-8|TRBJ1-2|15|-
CASSFEGGKAYGYTF
TGTGCCAGCAGCTTTGAGGGAGGGAAAGCCTATGGCTACACCTTC
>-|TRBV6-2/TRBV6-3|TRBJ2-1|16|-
CASSREVQGYRDEQFF
TGTGCCAGCAGCCGCGAAGTTCAGGGGTATCGAGATGAGCAGTTCTTC
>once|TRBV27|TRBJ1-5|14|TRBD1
CASRGQGAGQPQHF
TGTGCCAGCCGGGGACAGGGGGCCGGACAGCCCCAGCATTTT
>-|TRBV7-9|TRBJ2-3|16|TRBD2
CASSLVTSGDPDTQYF
TGTGCCAGCAGCTTAGTGACTAGCGGGGACCCAGATACGCAGTATTTT
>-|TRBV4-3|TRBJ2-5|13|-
CASSQEDWGTQYF
TGCGCCAGCAGCCAAGAGGATTGGGGAACCCAGTACTTC
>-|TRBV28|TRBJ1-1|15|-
CASSLPGWGNTEAFF
TGTGCCAGCAGTTTACCAGGGTGGGGGAACACTGAAGCTTTCTTT
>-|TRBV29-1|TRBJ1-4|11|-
CSVHRDEKLFF
TGCAGCGTTCACAGGGACGAAAAACTGTTTTTT
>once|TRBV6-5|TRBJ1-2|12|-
CASTRGQSGYTF
TGTGCCAGCACCCGAGGACAGTCTGGCTACACCTTC
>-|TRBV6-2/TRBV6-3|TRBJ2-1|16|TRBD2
CASSYSRLAQGNEQFF
TGTGCCAGCAGTTATTCCCGACTAGCTCAGGGCAATGAGCAGTTCTTC
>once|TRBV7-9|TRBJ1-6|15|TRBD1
CASRSSRDSNSPLHF
TGTGCCAGCAGATCGTCCCGGGACAGTAATTCACCCCTCCACTTT
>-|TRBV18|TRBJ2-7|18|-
CASSHFDRDRAGGYEQYF
TGTGCCAGCTCACACTTCGACAGGGACCGCGCGGGAGGCTACGAGCAGTACTTC
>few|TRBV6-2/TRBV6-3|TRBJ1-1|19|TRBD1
CASSLFTPRTGGLGTEAFF
TGTGCCAGCAGCCTTTTTACCCCTAGGACAGGGGGCTTGGGCACTGAAGCTTTCTTT
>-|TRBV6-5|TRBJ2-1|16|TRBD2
CASSSRTSGGAWEQFF
TGTGCCAGCAGTTCCCGGACTAGCGGGGGGGCCTGGGAGCAGTTCTTC
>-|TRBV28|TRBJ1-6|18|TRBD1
CASSTLLGNRGYNSPLHF
TGTGCCAGCAGTACTCTGCTCGGGAACAGGGGGTATAATTCACCCCTCCACTTT
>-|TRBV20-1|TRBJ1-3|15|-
CSASERQSSGNTIYF
TGCAGTGCTAGTGAAAGACAGAGCTCTGGAAACACCATATATTTT